This T cell receptor (beta chain) was recorded in a study of T-cell reconstitution after alpha-beta-depleted transplantation in children. Unique molecular identifiers were incorporated into the prepared TCRbeta library. TCRdb analysed the PCR reads with MiXCR anew, one entry per CDR3 protein. The repertoire holds hundreds of thousands of distinct CDR3 sequences, approximately 10% seen once, with 2% in the top ten. This clonotype was recorded many times. After removal of 5 bases from V and 5 bases from J, the junction contained 3 bases not matched to a gene. The germline V gene has CDR1 DFQATT and CDR2 SNEGSKA (reference sequence). CDR3 length: 12 amino acids.

The chain employs TRBV20-1 and TRBJ2-7, with 10 bases identical to TRBD2. The sample in question was PBMCs, obtained before TCRalphabeta/CD19-depleted stem cell transplant. This clonotype was obtained from a child aged 2 to 9 with inherited bone marrow failure, due to receive a stem cell transplant. The CDR3 nucleotides are TGCAGTGCTCCCCTAGCGGGAGACGAGCAGTACTTC. It translates to CSAPLAGDEQYF.